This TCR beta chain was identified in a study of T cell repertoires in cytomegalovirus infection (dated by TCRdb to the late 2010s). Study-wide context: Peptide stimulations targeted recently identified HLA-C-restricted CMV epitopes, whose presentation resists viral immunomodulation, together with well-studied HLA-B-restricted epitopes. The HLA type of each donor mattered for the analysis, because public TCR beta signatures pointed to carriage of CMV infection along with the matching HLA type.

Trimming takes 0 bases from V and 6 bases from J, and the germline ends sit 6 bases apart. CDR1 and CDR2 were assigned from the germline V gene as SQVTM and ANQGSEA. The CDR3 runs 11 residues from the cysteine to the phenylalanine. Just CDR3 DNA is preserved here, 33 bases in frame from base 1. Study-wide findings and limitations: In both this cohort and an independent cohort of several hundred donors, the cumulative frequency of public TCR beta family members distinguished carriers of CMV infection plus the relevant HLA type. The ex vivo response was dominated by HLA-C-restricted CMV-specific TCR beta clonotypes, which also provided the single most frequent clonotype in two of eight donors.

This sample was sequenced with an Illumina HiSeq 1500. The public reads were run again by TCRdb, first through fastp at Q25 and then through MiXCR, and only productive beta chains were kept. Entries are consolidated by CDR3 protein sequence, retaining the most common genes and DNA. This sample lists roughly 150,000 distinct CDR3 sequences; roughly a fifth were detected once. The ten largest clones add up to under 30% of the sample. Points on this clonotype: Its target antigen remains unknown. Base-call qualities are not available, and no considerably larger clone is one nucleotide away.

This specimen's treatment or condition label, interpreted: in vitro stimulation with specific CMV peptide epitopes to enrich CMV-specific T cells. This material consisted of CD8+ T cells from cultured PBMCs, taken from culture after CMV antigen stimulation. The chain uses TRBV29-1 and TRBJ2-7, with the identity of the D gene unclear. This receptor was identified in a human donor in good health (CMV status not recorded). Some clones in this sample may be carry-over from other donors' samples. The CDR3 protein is CSVEEMGEQYF. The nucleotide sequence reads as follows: TGCAGCGTTGAAGAAATGGGCGAGCAGTACTTC.